These 19 T cell receptor beta chains came from one sample sequenced in a study of early stage breast cancer tumors. Clones were read by immunoSEQ multiplex PCR, and TCRdb kept only the in-frame ones, dropping some. The data contain tens of thousands of clones, around 69% of them singletons. The material sequenced was blood. Receptors were obtained from a person between 50 and 60 years old with breast cancer.

The rearrangement joins TRBV7-9 to TRBJ2-7; D is perhaps TRBD2 (5 bases). Looked up from germline, CDR1 is SEHNR and CDR2 is FQNEAQ (reference sequence). V dropped 5 bases and J dropped 4 bases, with 21 bases sitting between them. The CDR3 runs 16 residues. Here the CDR3 DNA reads TGTGCCAGCAGCCCCCCCGACTCGAGTATAGCGTACGAGCAGTACTTC. As protein: CASSPPDSSIAYEQYF.

This clone was found a few times. This chain uses TRBV19 with TRBJ2-7; 7 bases align to TRBD1. This CDR3 comprises 14 residues. Germline loops: CDR1 LNHDA, CDR2 SQIVND (reference sequence). Trimming at V came to 8 bases and at J to 0 bases, leaving 7 bases not matched to a gene. The CDR3 loop is CASADRRSSYEQYF. In DNA, the CDR3 is TGTGCCAGTGCGGACAGGCGGAGCTCCTACGAGCAGTACTTC.

This chain uses TRBV6-5 with TRBJ1-1, with 8 positions matching TRBD1. Germline values: CDR1 MNHEY, CDR2 SVGAGI. V shed 6 bases and J 5 bases; nucleotides not matched to a gene: 11. The CDR3 runs 15 residues. CDR3 in amino acids: CASSLQTGVGTEAFF. CDR3 nucleotide sequence: TGTGCCAGCAGCCTCCAGACAGGGGTCGGGACTGAAGCTTTCTTT.

The V gene is TRBV9, the J gene TRBJ2-5, with 10 bases fitting TRBD2. The germline gives CDR1 SGDLS, CDR2 YYNGEE. The CDR3 has 15 residues. Losses at the gene ends were 4 bases for V and 5 bases for J; bases not matched to a gene: 8. The CDR3 reads CASSPQRGGRETQYF. The CDR3 DNA follows: TGTGCCAGCAGCCCCCAGCGGGGGGGACGGGAGACCCAGTACTTC.

This clone occurred a few times. The rearrangement uses TRBV7-2 and TRBJ2-5; TRBD1 aligns across 7 bases. This CDR3 region has 15 residues. The germline V gene has CDR1 SGHTA and CDR2 FQGNSA. The junction had 5 bases not matched to a gene; V was cut back by 1 base and J by 3 bases. The chain's CDR3 is CASSLVQGKEETQYF. CDR3 DNA: TGTGCCAGCAGCTTAGTACAGGGGAAGGAAGAGACCCAGTACTTC.

This clone was seen only a few times. The chain is built from TRBV6-5 and TRBJ2-7, with D maybe TRBD1 (5 bases). CDR3 length equals 11 residues. Trimming took off 6 bases at V and 2 bases at J, with 5 bases between the two ends. In germline, CDR1 is MNHEY, CDR2 SVGAGI. CDR3 sequence: CASRTAYEQYF. The CDR3 nucleotides are TGTGCCAGCAGGACAGCCTACGAGCAGTACTTC.

This clone was seen more than once but under ten times. This sequence joins TRBV27 and TRBJ2-7; 15 positions agree with TRBD2. V lost 4 bases, J lost 2 bases, and 9 bases stayed unmatched. Germline assignment: CDR1 MNHEY and CDR2 SMNVEV (reference sequence). The CDR3 is made up of 18 amino acids. In nucleotides, the CDR3 is TGTGCCAGCAGTTCAAGGGGACTAGCGGGAGGAGGGACCTACGAGCAGTACTTC. Translated: CASSSRGLAGGGTYEQYF.

This chain joins TRBV10-1 and TRBJ2-5, with 11 positions matching TRBD2. The germline V gene has CDR1 WNHNN and CDR2 SYGVQD (reference sequence). This CDR3 contains 19 residues. V shed 1 base, J shed 0 bases, and the junction held 10 bases outside the gene matches. In DNA, the CDR3 is TGCGCCAGCAGTGAGTACTGGGCTAGCGGGGGGTCTTACCAAGAGACCCAGTACTTC. Its translation: CASSEYWASGGSYQETQYF.

This sequence joins TRBV9 and TRBJ2-5; 13 bases line up with TRBD2. The CDR3 has 18 residues. Germline loops: CDR1 SGDLS, CDR2 YYNGEE. Trimming at V came to 0 bases and at J to 4 bases, leaving 9 bases not matched to a gene. CDR3 sequence: CASSVATWTSGRLETQYF. The CDR3 DNA is TGTGCCAGCAGCGTAGCTACTTGGACTAGCGGGAGATTAGAGACCCAGTACTTC.

The V and J genes are TRBV4-1 and TRBJ2-7; D call uncertain. V lost 3 bases and J lost 0, with 9 bases in between. From germline, CDR1 is MGHRA and CDR2 YSYEKL. This CDR3 has 14 residues. The CDR3 protein is CASSHSTSSYEQYF. In nucleotides, the CDR3 is TGCGCCAGCAGCCATTCAACCAGCTCCTACGAGCAGTACTTC.

The rearrangement links TRBV6-6 to TRBJ2-7; unclear D gene. Germline V CDR1 and CDR2: MNHNY, SVGAGI (reference sequence). This CDR3 has 15 amino acids. V lost 4 bases and J lost 0, with 13 bases in between. CDR3 bases: TGTGCCAGCAGTTCCCTTCCCATGAGCTCCTACGAGCAGTACTTC. Protein sequence: CASSSLPMSSYEQYF.

This rearrangement joins TRBV6-5 to TRBJ2-7, with D maybe TRBD2 (5 bases). The germline V and J ends were trimmed by 0 bases and 0 bases, with 9 bases remaining between them. Germline V gene lookup returns CDR1 MNHEY and CDR2 SVGAGI. The CDR3 has 15 residues. The CDR3 DNA reads TGTGCCAGCAGTTACTCTAGCGCGGTCTCCTACGAGCAGTACTTC. As protein: CASSYSSAVSYEQYF.

This chain connects TRBV4-1 to TRBJ2-1, with 10 bases fitting TRBD2. The CDR3 spans 15 residues. Looked up from germline, CDR1 is MGHRA and CDR2 is YSYEKL. V shed 6 bases and J 7 bases; nucleotides not matched to a gene: 9. The CDR3 loop reads CASRSASGSINEQFF. CDR3 nucleotide sequence: TGCGCCAGCAGGAGTGCTAGCGGGAGTATTAATGAGCAGTTCTTC.

This chain uses TRBV5-1 with TRBJ2-5; TRBD2 matches at 11 bases. The CDR3 has 15 amino acids. Germline V gives CDR1 SGHRS, CDR2 YFSETQ. J gave up 5 bases and V 5 bases, and 8 bases lay outside the gene matches. The CDR3 DNA follows: TGCGCCAGCAGAACAACTAGCGGGAGTTTGGAGACCCAGTACTTC. Protein: CASRTTSGSLETQYF.

The chain couples TRBV7-2 to TRBJ1-5; a possible D gene is TRBD1 (6 bases). CDR1 SGHTA and CDR2 FQGNSA come from the germline V gene. The CDR3 runs to 14 residues. The V end was cut by 2 bases, the J end by 2 bases, with 7 bases between. The CDR3 coding sequence is TGTGCCAGCAGCTTAAGACAGGGCAATCAGCCCCAGCATTTT. It is translated as CASSLRQGNQPQHF. Filled out from reference TRBV7-2 and TRBJ1-5, the complete variable domain reads GAGVSQSPSNKVTEKGKDVELRCDPISGHTALYWYRQSLGQGLEFLIYFQGNSAPDKSGLPSDRFSAERTGGSVSTLTIQRTQQEDSAVYLCASSLRQGNQPQHFGDGTRLSIL.

The chain uses TRBV7-3 and TRBJ2-3; 9 positions agree with TRBD1. CDR1 is SGHTA, CDR2 FQGTGA, per germline. This CDR3 spans 15 amino acids. Losses at the gene ends were 4 bases for V and 1 base for J; bases not matched to a gene: 3. CDR3 bases: TGTGCCAGCAGCTCCCGACAGGGGGGCACAGATACGCAGTATTTT. Its translation: CASSSRQGGTDTQYF. Combining the CDR3 with reference TRBV7-3 and TRBJ2-3 gives the whole variable domain GAGVSQTPSNKVTEKGKYVELRCDPISGHTALYWYRQSLGQGPEFLIYFQGTGAADDSGLPNDRFFAVRPEGSVSTLKIQRTERGDSAVYLCASSSRQGGTDTQYFGPGTRLTVL.

The V gene is TRBV18, the J gene TRBJ1-5; D is unresolved. CDR1 is KGHSH and CDR2 is LQKENI in the germline V gene. This CDR3 is 13 amino acids long. V was trimmed by 2 bases and J by 7 bases, leaving 9 bases between them. The DNA of the CDR3 is TGTGCCAGCTCACCAGACAACCCCCAGCCCCAGCATTTT. Amino acid sequence: CASSPDNPQPQHF.

The chain employs TRBV10-3 and TRBJ2-3; TRBD1 agrees at 9 bases. V trimming: 5 bases; J trimming: 1 base; junction bases outside the gene matches: 4. In germline, CDR1 is ENHRY, CDR2 SYGVKD. The CDR3 loop spans 15 amino acids. For the CDR3, the DNA is TGTGCCATCAGTTCCCGGGACAGGGGCACAGATACGCAGTATTTT. Protein sequence: CAISSRDRGTDTQYF.

For the CDR3, the DNA is TGTGCCAGCAGACGCGACATGGGGGCGTCTGGGGCCAACGTCCTGACTTTC. Translating gives CASRRDMGASGANVLTF. This rearrangement joins TRBV7-2 to TRBJ2-6; weak D call: TRBD1 (6 bases). There are 17 residues in the CDR3. Trimming left V 6 bases short and J 1 base short, with 16 bases between. Germline loops: CDR1 SGHTA, CDR2 FQGNSA.